Listed here is a single T cell receptor beta chain. Antigen: not known. Unique molecular identifiers were incorporated into the prepared TCRbeta library. MiXCR, applied by TCRdb to the PCR reads, yields one record per CDR3 protein. The table records 500,000 to 600,000 distinct CDR3 sequences, approximately 30% of them present only once. These data are taken from a study of T-cell reconstitution after alpha-beta-depleted transplantation in children. Study-level findings and limits: Several hundred graft clones that had expanded were reportedly the source of alpha-beta T cells about two months after transplant. Some patients' high day-60 TCRbeta diversity was attributed to recipient cells surviving conditioning. Most T-cell counts and diversity one year after the transplant came from T cells that were newly produced.

The CDR3 covers 11 residues. V was pared by 5 bases and J by 1 base, with 6 bases between. Per germline, CDR1 SQVTM and CDR2 ANQGSEA. This chain links TRBV29-1 with TRBJ2-7, with D hard to call. The sample in question was PBMCs, obtained before TCRalphabeta/CD19-depleted stem cell transplant. The TCR comes from a boy under two years old with Wiskott-Aldrich syndrome, due to receive a stem cell transplant. The CDR3 sequence is CSVNESYEQYF. The CDR3, as DNA: TGCAGCGTTAACGAGTCCTACGAGCAGTACTTC.